This T cell receptor beta chain was sequenced for a study of cytomegalovirus exposure and HLA in healthy donors. At the level of the study: A subsequent analysis stated that the 120 or so validation repertoires were run on the same platform as the approximately 700 first-cohort repertoires.

Clones were sequenced by immunoSEQ multiplex PCR, and TCRdb holds only the in-frame ones, with some missing. The sample lists roughly 230,000 clones, roughly 88% seen once, with approximately 3.1% in the top ten. This CDR3 spans 13 amino acids. The germline V and J ends were trimmed by 5 bases and 4 bases, with 9 bases remaining between them. Germline V gives CDR1 SGHTA, CDR2 FQGTGA. The TCR originated in a woman aged 30 to 39 in good health and CMV-seronegative. J is TRBJ2-1 and V is TRBV7-3, with D hard to call. Sequences were obtained from PBMCs. This chain's CDR3 is CASSIDRYNEQFF. Written as DNA, the CDR3 is TGTGCCAGCAGCATCGACCGATACAATGAGCAGTTCTTC.